A single sample is the source of the 4 T cell receptor beta chains below, sequenced in a study of vaccination and CD4 T cells after COVID-19. TCRdb re-derived calls from the PCR reads in MiXCR, one entry per CDR3 protein. The data show 35,000 to 45,000 distinct CDR3 sequences, about 35% seen once. Time point here: late sampling 161 to 241 days after vaccination in a few convalescent patients. Material: CD4+ T cells from blood, obtained about 7 months after SARS-CoV-2 vaccination. Source of these receptors: a human donor who had recovered from COVID-19.

This clonotype was recorded a few times. The chain carries TRBV7-3 and TRBJ2-5, with 7 bases matching TRBD2. The CDR3 is made up of 13 amino acids. In germline, CDR1 is SGHTA, CDR2 FQGTGA. V gave up 4 bases and J gave up 1 base; unmatched junction bases: 0. As DNA, the CDR3 is TGTGCCAGCAGCTCTAGCGGCCAAGAGACCCAGTACTTC. This encodes CASSSSGQETQYF.

In its sample, this clonotype ranks as medium-sized (0.01 to 0.1%). This sequence joins TRBV21-1 and TRBJ2-1; whether TRBD1, the table's D call, matches the DNA was not checked. TRBV21-1 is a pseudogene locus. CDR3 length: 14 residues. CDR3 nucleotide sequence: TGTGCCAGCAGCAAATCCCTGTCGGGCTGTGAGCAGTTCTTC. Amino acids: CASSKSLSGCEQFF.

This chain connects TRBV7-9 to TRBJ2-7; D possibly corresponds to TRBD1 (6 bases). V lost 5 bases and J 2 bases, leaving 19 bases between the germline ends. Per germline, CDR1 SEHNR and CDR2 FQNEAQ (reference sequence). The CDR3 extends over 16 amino acids. The DNA for the CDR3 is TGTGCCAGCAGCATCGCCACCACAAGACAGGCCTACGAGCAGTACTTC. Encoded protein: CASSIATTRQAYEQYF.

The sample holds a few counts of this clonotype. The genes are TRBV15 and TRBJ2-6; maybe TRBD2 (5 bases). The CDR3 loop spans 16 amino acids. Germline lookup yields CDR1 LNHNV and CDR2 YYDKDF (reference sequence). Trimming stripped 0 bases from V and 1 base from J, with 7 bases between. Here the CDR3 DNA reads TGTGCCACCAGCAGAGATGAGGGATCTGGGGCCAACGTCCTGACTTTC. This gives the protein CATSRDEGSGANVLTF.